This TCR beta chain was found in a study of identical twins. Findings and limits, study-wide: Out-of-frame alpha sequences common to twins were enriched for low generation probability. Conclusions were drawn cross-sectionally by statistical analysis, without following the same donors.

In regard to this clonotype: Its antigen is still unknown.

TCRdb itself ran the 5' RACE reads through MiXCR, one entry per CDR3 protein. In the table there are approximately 600,000 distinct CDR3 sequences, nearly 10% of which are singletons. V shed 0 bases and J 5 bases; nucleotides not matched to a gene: 5. Germline V gene lookup returns CDR1 SGHRS and CDR2 YFSETQ. The CDR3 spans 14 residues. In every case, the donor was a healthy Caucasian. The sample also formed part of further work on yellow fever vaccine responses in identical twins.

The chain combines TRBV5-1 with TRBJ2-7, with TRBD1 matching 7 bases. Specimen: PBMCs. The receptor was derived from a woman between 18 and 29 years old in good health. CDR3: CASSLGQGENEQYF. The CDR3 DNA reads TGCGCCAGCAGCTTGGGACAGGGCGAGAACGAGCAGTACTTC.